These 27 T cell receptor beta chains came from one sample sequenced in a study of blood T cell repertoires in COVID-19. The method was immunoSEQ multiplex PCR; TCRdb's version includes in-frame clones alone and lacks a portion of them. Of about 73,000 clones in the sample, roughly 85% were seen once. Sequences were obtained from peripheral blood. The receptor set was obtained from a woman in her sixties with acute or convalescent COVID-19.

The V and J genes are TRBV7-2 and TRBJ2-6; D is ambiguous. CDR3 length equals 16 residues. V gave up 5 bases and J gave up 0 bases, with 11 bases separating them. CDR1 is SGHTA and CDR2 is FQGNSA in the germline V gene. This CDR3 is CASSRIWASGANVLTF. The CDR3 bases are TGTGCCAGCAGCCGGATTTGGGCCTCTGGGGCCAACGTCCTGACTTTC.

To note about this clone: One end of the junction fails to match germline, which may point to a read error. J is TRBJ2-7 and V is TRBV15, with D possibly matching TRBD1 (6 bases). Germline V gene lookup returns CDR1 LNHNV and CDR2 YYDKDF (reference sequence). CDR3 size: 15 residues. CDR3 nucleotides: TGTGCCACCAGCCGAGAAGGGACATCCTCCTACGAGCAGTACTTC. Its translation: CATSREGTSSYEQYF.

This sequence joins TRBV19 and TRBJ2-7; 8 nucleotides line up with TRBD2. The germline V gene encodes CDR1 LNHDA and CDR2 SQIVND (reference sequence). Germline trimming cut 5 bases from V and 5 bases from J; bases unmatched to any gene: 8. This CDR3 comprises 14 residues. For the CDR3, the DNA is TGTGCCAGTAGTCACTACTACGGGGGGGACGAGCAGTACTTC. This sequence encodes CASSHYYGGDEQYF. Full variable domain (rest looked up from reference TRBV19 and TRBJ2-7): DGGITQSPKYLFRKEGQNVTLSCEQNLNHDAMYWYRQDPGQGLRLIYYSQIVNDFQKGDIAEGYSVSREKKESFPLTVTSAQKNPTAFYLCASSHYYGGDEQYFGPGTRLTVT.

V is TRBV30 and J is TRBJ1-2, with a weak D call TRBD1 (5 bases). The CDR3 runs to 15 residues. From germline, CDR1 is GTSNPN and CDR2 SVGIG (reference sequence). Trimming removed 1 base from V and 6 bases from J, with 18 bases in between. The CDR3 is CAWSAPGTPRDGYTF. CDR3 nucleotides: TGTGCCTGGAGTGCCCCAGGGACTCCACGGGATGGCTACACCTTC.

This clone was picked up a small number of times. The chain joins TRBV5-6 to TRBJ1-2, with D uncertain. This CDR3 is 13 amino acids long. The germline V and J ends were trimmed by 3 bases and 4 bases, with 10 bases remaining between them. The germline V gene encodes CDR1 SGHDT and CDR2 YYEEEE. The CDR3 coding sequence is TGTGCCAGCAGCTCCGGAGAGTTCTATGGCTACACCTTC. Amino acid sequence: CASSSGEFYGYTF.

The chain employs TRBV28 and TRBJ1-1; perhaps TRBD1 as D (5 bases). This CDR3 comprises 15 residues. Germline V gene sequence: CDR1 MDHEN, CDR2 SYDVKM. V was pared by 6 bases and J by 6 bases, with 20 bases between. The CDR3: CASRVRGFLKSEAFF. CDR3 nucleotide sequence: TGTGCCAGCAGGGTGCGGGGCTTCCTAAAGTCTGAAGCTTTCTTT.

J is TRBJ1-1 and V is TRBV18; TRBD1 is a possible D gene (5 bases). Germline V gene sequence: CDR1 KGHSH, CDR2 LQKENI. The CDR3 contains 14 residues. V lost 2 bases to trimming and J lost 4 bases, with 11 bases between them. The CDR3 is CASSPARGFTEAFF. As DNA, the CDR3 is TGTGCCAGCTCACCAGCTAGGGGTTTCACTGAAGCTTTCTTT.

This clone was seen more than once but under ten times. The CDR3 protein is CSVEDETSQTYEQYF. The DNA for the CDR3 is TGCAGCGTTGAAGATGAAACCTCGCAGACCTACGAGCAGTACTTC. V gene TRBV29-1 combines with J gene TRBJ2-7; D is undetermined. V was pared by 0 bases and J by 2 bases, with 14 bases between. This CDR3 is built from 15 residues. Germline V CDR1 and CDR2: SQVTM, ANQGSEA.

This rearrangement joins TRBV18 to TRBJ1-5; D may be TRBD1 (5 bases). Germline lookup yields CDR1 KGHSH and CDR2 LQKENI. V was clipped by 2 bases and J by 6 bases, with 11 bases between them. The CDR3 sequence is 14 residues long. The CDR3 region has the DNA TGTGCCAGCTCACCATTCAGGGAATCTCAGCCCCAGCATTTT. The encoded protein is CASSPFRESQPQHF.

V and J are TRBV19 and TRBJ2-3, with 11 bases that match TRBD2. V trimming: 4 bases; J trimming: 6 bases; junction bases outside the gene matches: 12. Germline CDR1 LNHDA, CDR2 SQIVND (reference sequence). The CDR3 is 17 amino acids. The CDR3 DNA is TGTGCCAGTAGTACCCGGACACTAGCGGGAGTCCGTGATACGCAGTATTTT. Translation gives CASSTRTLAGVRDTQYF.

This chain joins TRBV3-1 (or the pseudogene TRBV3-2) and TRBJ2-5, with 9 nucleotides matching TRBD1. Germline V gene sequence: CDR1 LGHDT, CDR2 YNNKEL (reference sequence). The CDR3 extends over 15 amino acids. The trim removed 4 bases at V and 5 bases at J, leaving 8 bases unmatched. CDR3 sequence reads: CASSLRQGVKETQYF. The CDR3 nucleotides are TGTGCCAGCAGCCTCCGACAGGGGGTGAAGGAGACCCAGTACTTC.

V usage is TRBV28 and J usage is TRBJ2-2; TRBD2 might be the D (5 bases). The CDR3 extends over 13 amino acids. The V end was cut by 3 bases, the J end by 7 bases, with 9 bases between. The germline V gene encodes CDR1 MDHEN and CDR2 SYDVKM. Here the CDR3 DNA reads TGTGCCAGCAGTTTGTCCGGGGTCGGGGAGCTGTTTTTT. It is translated as CASSLSGVGELFF.

The V call is TRBV10-3, the J call TRBJ2-7, with TRBD2 matching over 10 bases. Germline CDR1 and CDR2: ENHRY and SYGVKD. V lost 3 bases, J lost 3 bases, and 5 bases stayed unmatched. This CDR3 comprises 15 residues. DNA of the CDR3: TGTGCCATCAGTGACGGAGTAGCGGGGGGCTACGAGCAGTACTTC. It specifies CAISDGVAGGYEQYF.

This chain joins TRBV3-1 (or the pseudogene TRBV3-2) and TRBJ2-5; 10 bases fit TRBD2. The CDR3 totals 15 residues. Germline V gene lookup returns CDR1 LGHDT and CDR2 YNNKEL (reference sequence). V trimming: 8 bases; J trimming: 0 bases; junction bases outside the gene matches: 6. The CDR3 loop is CASEGSGGYQETQYF. The CDR3 DNA follows: TGTGCCAGCGAGGGTAGCGGGGGGTACCAAGAGACCCAGTACTTC.

The chain employs TRBV18 and TRBJ1-5; D possibly corresponds to TRBD1 (5 bases). V was trimmed by 5 bases and J by 10 bases, leaving 15 bases between them. CDR1 KGHSH and CDR2 LQKENI come from the germline V gene. The CDR3 contains 13 residues. CDR3 in amino acids: CASSSQVSKPQHF. The CDR3 DNA sequence: TGTGCCAGCTCATCACAGGTTAGCAAACCCCAGCATTTT.

The chain combines TRBV7-9 with TRBJ1-6, with TRBD1 matching 7 bases. Germline values: CDR1 SEHNR, CDR2 FQNEAQ (reference sequence). The CDR3 length is 14 residues. The trim removed 2 bases at V and 13 bases at J, leaving 8 bases unmatched. The CDR3 DNA sequence: TGTGCCAGCAGCTTACGACAGGGCGGAGATCCCCTCCACTTT. This sequence encodes CASSLRQGGDPLHF.

The V and J genes are TRBV11-2 and TRBJ2-7; TRBD1 aligns across 11 bases. The CDR3 contains 15 residues. The germline V gene encodes CDR1 SGHAT and CDR2 FQNNGV. V dropped 2 bases and J dropped 4; count of bases not matched to a gene: 4. CDR3 protein: CASSLSDRGPYEQYF. In DNA form, the CDR3 reads TGTGCCAGCAGCTTATCGGACAGGGGGCCGTACGAGCAGTACTTC.

The chain links TRBV5-1 to TRBJ1-2; D ambiguous. The CDR3 runs 20 residues. From germline, CDR1 is SGHRS and CDR2 YFSETQ. V was clipped by 5 bases and J by 5 bases, with 34 bases between them. The CDR3 spells CASSSSVIGSPAGRNYGYTF. CDR3 bases: TGCGCCAGCAGTTCATCGGTTATTGGCTCCCCAGCGGGTAGGAATTATGGCTACACCTTC.

This chain joins TRBV19 and TRBJ2-7; no definite D call. Germline loops: CDR1 LNHDA, CDR2 SQIVND (reference sequence). Trimming removed 3 bases from V and 1 base from J, with 10 bases in between. This CDR3 spans 14 amino acids. This CDR3 reads CASSIGFLSYEQYF. The DNA for the CDR3 is TGTGCCAGTAGTATCGGGTTTTTGTCCTACGAGCAGTACTTC.

The rearrangement joins TRBV29-1 to TRBJ1-1, with no clear D. This CDR3 spans 12 amino acids. Germline-derived CDR1 and CDR2 are SQVTM and ANQGSEA. Trimming took off 7 bases at V and 6 bases at J, with 15 bases between the two ends. The CDR3 nucleotides read TGCAGCGCCGCAGCGGGAGTGGCTGAAGCTTTCTTT. This encodes CSAAAGVAEAFF.

The sample holds a few counts of this clone. The CDR3 loop is CASSHDRVTGELFF. The CDR3 DNA reads TGTGCCAGCAGCCACGACAGGGTCACCGGGGAGCTGTTTTTT. J is TRBJ2-2 and V is TRBV6-5, with TRBD1 identical over 7 bases. The CDR3 is 14 amino acids. Trimming at V came to 6 bases and at J to 4 bases, leaving 5 bases not matched to a gene. Germline CDR1 reads MNHEY; CDR2 reads SVGAGI.

The J gene is TRBJ1-6, the V gene TRBV2, with 10 bases that match TRBD1. J was trimmed by 14 bases and V by 4 bases; bases with no gene match: 23. There are 19 residues in the CDR3. CDR1 SNHLY and CDR2 FYNNEI come from the germline V gene. CDR3 protein: CASSASSRTGGLSSLTLHF. The CDR3 nucleotides are TGTGCCAGCAGTGCATCGTCGAGGACAGGGGGTCTTTCGAGCTTGACCCTCCACTTT.

This chain uses TRBV5-1 with TRBJ2-7, with 7 positions matching TRBD1. The V segment lost 0 bases and the J segment 5 bases; nucleotides outside the gene matches: 8. There are 15 residues in the CDR3. CDR1 and CDR2 from the germline V gene are SGHRS and YFSETQ. CDR3: CASSLAGTVGNEQYF. The CDR3, as DNA: TGCGCCAGCAGCTTGGCCGGGACAGTGGGGAACGAGCAGTACTTC.

This clone was detected once. This chain connects TRBV11-2 to TRBJ1-3, with D unresolved. This CDR3 region has 11 residues. V gave up 5 bases and J gave up 5 bases, with 4 bases separating them. Looked up from germline, CDR1 is SGHAT and CDR2 is FQNNGV. The CDR3 DNA reads as TGTGCCAGCAGCATAAGAAACACCATATATTTT. Translating gives CASSIRNTIYF.

The gene calls are TRBV5-1 and TRBJ2-1, with a possible D match to TRBD1 (7 bases). With 7 bases removed from V and 8 bases from J, the gap between germline ends came to 13 bases. Germline CDR1 SGHRS, CDR2 YFSETQ. The CDR3 has 12 amino acids. CDR3 coding DNA: TGCGCCAGCGGCCAGGGGGGCCATGAGCAGTTCTTC. It specifies CASGQGGHEQFF.

This chain uses TRBV7-8 with TRBJ1-5; D perhaps matches TRBD1 (6 bases). The CDR3 sequence is 16 residues long. The ends were cut back, 5 bases at V and 4 bases at J, with 18 bases in the middle. In germline, CDR1 is SGHVS, CDR2 FQNEAQ. CDR3 DNA sequence: TGTGCCAGCAGCCCATCCTACAGGGAGAGAAATCAGCCCCAGCATTTT. Its protein is CASSPSYRERNQPQHF.

This chain connects TRBV5-1 to TRBJ2-4, with D perhaps matching TRBD1 (6 bases). Germline loops: CDR1 SGHRS, CDR2 YFSETQ. V gave up 0 bases and J gave up 6 bases, with 13 bases separating them. This CDR3 comprises 15 residues. The CDR3 DNA reads as TGCGCCAGCAGCTTGGGTGGGGGCTCGGGAAACATTCAGTACTTC. This translates into CASSLGGGSGNIQYF.